This TCR beta chain originates from a study of shared clonotypes between healthy human individuals. Study-wide findings and caveats: Investigators expected sequencing depth to affect clonotype sharing among donors.

Among the unsorted PBMC samples, replicate PCRs used around 0.3 ug DNA, 25,000 to 30,000 T cell genomes. Produced via immunoSEQ multiplex PCR; TCRdb's table is partial and in-frame only. The repertoire holds approximately 470,000 clones, with over 70% as singletons. This CDR3 contains 15 residues. The germline gives CDR1 KGHSH, CDR2 LQKENI. V was pared by 2 bases and J by 4 bases, with 12 bases between. This clone has just a few counts. Its antigen is unknown. This sequence was found in a woman aged 40 to 55 in good health. Some clones in this sample may be carry-over from other donors' samples. Sequenced input: PBMCs. The chain is built from TRBV18 and TRBJ2-1; D unclear. The CDR3 protein is CASSPAGREYNEQFF. Written as DNA, the CDR3 is TGTGCCAGCTCACCAGCCGGACGTGAGTACAATGAGCAGTTCTTC.